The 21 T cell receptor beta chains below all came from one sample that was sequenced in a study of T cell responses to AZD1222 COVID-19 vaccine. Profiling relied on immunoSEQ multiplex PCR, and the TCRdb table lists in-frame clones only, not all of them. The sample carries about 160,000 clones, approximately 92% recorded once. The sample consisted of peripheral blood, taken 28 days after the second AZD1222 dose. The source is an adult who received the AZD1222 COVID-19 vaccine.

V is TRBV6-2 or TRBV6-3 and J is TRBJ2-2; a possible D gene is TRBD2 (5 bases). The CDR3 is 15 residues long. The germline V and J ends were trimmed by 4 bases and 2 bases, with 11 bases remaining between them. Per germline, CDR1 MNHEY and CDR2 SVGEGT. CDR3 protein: CASSSSGGNTGELFF. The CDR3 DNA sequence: TGTGCCAGCAGTTCCAGCGGAGGAAACACCGGGGAGCTGTTTTTT.

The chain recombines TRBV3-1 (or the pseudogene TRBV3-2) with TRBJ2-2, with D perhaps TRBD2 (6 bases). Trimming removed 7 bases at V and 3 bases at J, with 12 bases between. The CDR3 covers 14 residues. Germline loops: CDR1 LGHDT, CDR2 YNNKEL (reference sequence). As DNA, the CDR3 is TGTGCCAGCACTAACCGGGAGTACACCGGGGAGCTGTTTTTT. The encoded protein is CASTNREYTGELFF.

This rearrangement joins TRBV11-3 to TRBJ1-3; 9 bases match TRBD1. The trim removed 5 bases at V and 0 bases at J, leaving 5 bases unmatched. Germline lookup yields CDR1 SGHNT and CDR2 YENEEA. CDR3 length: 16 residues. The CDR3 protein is CASSTRDRVSGNTIYF. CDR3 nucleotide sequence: TGTGCCAGCAGCACACGGGACAGGGTCTCTGGAAACACCATATATTTT.

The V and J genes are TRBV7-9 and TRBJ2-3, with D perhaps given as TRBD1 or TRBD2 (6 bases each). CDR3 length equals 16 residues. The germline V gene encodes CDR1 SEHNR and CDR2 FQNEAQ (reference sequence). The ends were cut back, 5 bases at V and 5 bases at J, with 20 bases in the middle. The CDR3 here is CASSPPGASIRDTQYF. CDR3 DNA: TGTGCCAGCAGCCCCCCGGGGGCTAGCATCCGAGATACGCAGTATTTT.

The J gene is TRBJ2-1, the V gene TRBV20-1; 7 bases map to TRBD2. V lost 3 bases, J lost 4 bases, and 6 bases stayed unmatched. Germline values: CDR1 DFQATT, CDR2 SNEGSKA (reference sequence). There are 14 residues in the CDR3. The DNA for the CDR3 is TGCAGTGCTAGTGGTAGCGGGCCGTACAATGAGCAGTTCTTC. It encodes CSASGSGPYNEQFF.

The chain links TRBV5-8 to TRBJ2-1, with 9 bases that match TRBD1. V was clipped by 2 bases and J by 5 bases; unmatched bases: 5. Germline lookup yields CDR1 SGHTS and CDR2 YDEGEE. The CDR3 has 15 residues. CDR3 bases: TGTGCCAGCAGCTTTGGGACAGGGAGGAACAATGAGCAGTTCTTC. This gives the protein CASSFGTGRNNEQFF.

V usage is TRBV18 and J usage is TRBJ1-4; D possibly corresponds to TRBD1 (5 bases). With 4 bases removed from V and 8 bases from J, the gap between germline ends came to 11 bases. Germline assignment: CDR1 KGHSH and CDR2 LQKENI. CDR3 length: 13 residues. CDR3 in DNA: TGTGCCAGCTCACGACAGACAGACGAAAAACTGTTTTTT. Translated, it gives CASSRQTDEKLFF.

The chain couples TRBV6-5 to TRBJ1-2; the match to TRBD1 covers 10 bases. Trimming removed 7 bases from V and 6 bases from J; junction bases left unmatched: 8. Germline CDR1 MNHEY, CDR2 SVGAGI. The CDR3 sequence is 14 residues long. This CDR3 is CASTTIDRGHGYTF. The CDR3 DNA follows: TGTGCCAGCACTACCATCGACAGGGGGCATGGCTACACCTTC.

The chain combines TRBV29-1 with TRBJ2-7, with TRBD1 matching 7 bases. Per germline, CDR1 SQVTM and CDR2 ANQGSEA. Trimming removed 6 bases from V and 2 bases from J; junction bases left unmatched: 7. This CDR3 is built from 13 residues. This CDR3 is CSVTGTVTYEQYF. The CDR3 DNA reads TGCAGCGTAACCGGGACAGTCACCTACGAGCAGTACTTC.

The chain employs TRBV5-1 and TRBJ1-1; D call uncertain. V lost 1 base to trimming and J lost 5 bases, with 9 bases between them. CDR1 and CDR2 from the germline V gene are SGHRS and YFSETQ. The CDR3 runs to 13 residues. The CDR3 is CASSLLEGTEAFF. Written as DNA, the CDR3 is TGCGCCAGCAGCTTGCTGGAGGGAACTGAAGCTTTCTTT.

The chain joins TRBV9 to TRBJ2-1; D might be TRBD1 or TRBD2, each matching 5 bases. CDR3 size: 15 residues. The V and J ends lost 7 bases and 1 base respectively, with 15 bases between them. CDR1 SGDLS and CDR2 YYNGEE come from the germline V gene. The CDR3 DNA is TGTGCCAGCGGCCTCATAGGGGAGTCCTACAATGAGCAGTTCTTC. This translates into CASGLIGESYNEQFF. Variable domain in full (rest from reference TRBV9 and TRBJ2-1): DSGVTQTPKHLITATGQRVTLRCSPRSGDLSVYWYQQSLDQGLQFLIQYYNGEERAKGNILERFSAQQFPDLHSELNLSSLELGDSALYFCASGLIGESYNEQFFGPGTRLTVL.

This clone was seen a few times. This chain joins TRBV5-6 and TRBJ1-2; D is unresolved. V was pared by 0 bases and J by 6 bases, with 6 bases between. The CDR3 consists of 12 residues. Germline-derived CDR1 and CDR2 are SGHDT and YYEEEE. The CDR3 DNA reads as TGTGCCAGCAGCTTGGGACGGGATGGCTACACCTTC. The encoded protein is CASSLGRDGYTF.

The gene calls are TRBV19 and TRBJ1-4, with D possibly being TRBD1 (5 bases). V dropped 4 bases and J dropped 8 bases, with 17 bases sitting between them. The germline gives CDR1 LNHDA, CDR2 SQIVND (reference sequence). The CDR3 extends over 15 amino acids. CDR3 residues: CASSTDSRAREKLFF. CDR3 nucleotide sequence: TGTGCCAGTAGTACCGACAGCCGGGCAAGGGAAAAACTGTTTTTT.

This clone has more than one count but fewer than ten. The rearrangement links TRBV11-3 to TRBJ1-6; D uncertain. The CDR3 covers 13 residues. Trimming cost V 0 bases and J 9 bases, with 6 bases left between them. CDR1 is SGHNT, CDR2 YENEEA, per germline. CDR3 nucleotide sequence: TGTGCCAGCAGCTTAGACTTCGGTTCACCCCTCCACTTT. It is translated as CASSLDFGSPLHF.

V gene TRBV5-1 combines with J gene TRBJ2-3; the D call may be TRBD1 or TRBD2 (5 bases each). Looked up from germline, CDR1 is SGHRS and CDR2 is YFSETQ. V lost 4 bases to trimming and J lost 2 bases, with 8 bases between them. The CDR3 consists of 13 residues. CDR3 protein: CASSGGDTDTQYF. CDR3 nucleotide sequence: TGCGCCAGCAGCGGGGGAGACACAGATACGCAGTATTTT. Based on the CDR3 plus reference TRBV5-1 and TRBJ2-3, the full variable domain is KAGVTQTPRYLIKTRGQQVTLSCSPISGHRSVSWYQQTPGQGLQFLFEYFSETQRNKGNFPGRFSGRQFSNSRSEMNVSTLELGDSALYLCASSGGDTDTQYFGPGTRLTVL.

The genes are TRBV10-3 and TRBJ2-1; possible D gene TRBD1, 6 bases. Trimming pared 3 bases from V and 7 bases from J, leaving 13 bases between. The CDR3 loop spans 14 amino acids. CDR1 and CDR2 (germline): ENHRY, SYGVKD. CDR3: CAISDTGSWNEQFF. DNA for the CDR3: TGTGCCATCAGTGATACAGGGTCATGGAATGAGCAGTTCTTC.

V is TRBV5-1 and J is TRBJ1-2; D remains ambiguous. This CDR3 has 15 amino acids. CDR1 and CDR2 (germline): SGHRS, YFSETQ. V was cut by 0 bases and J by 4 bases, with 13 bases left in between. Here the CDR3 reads CASSLATWRGYGYTF. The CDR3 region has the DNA TGCGCCAGCAGCTTGGCGACATGGAGAGGCTATGGCTACACCTTC.

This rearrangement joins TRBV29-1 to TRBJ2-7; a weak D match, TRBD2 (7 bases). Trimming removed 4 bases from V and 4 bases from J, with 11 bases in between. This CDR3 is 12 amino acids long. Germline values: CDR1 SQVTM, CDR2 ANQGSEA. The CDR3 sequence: CSVAGEGYEQYF. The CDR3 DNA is TGCAGCGTTGCAGGGGAGGGTTACGAGCAGTACTTC.

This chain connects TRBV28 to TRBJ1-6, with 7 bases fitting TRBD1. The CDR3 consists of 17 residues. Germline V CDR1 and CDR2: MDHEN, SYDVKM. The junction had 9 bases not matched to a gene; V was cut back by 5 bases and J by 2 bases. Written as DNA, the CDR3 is TGTGCCAGCAGTCTCGATCACAGGGGACCCTATAATTCACCCCTCCACTTT. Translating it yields CASSLDHRGPYNSPLHF.

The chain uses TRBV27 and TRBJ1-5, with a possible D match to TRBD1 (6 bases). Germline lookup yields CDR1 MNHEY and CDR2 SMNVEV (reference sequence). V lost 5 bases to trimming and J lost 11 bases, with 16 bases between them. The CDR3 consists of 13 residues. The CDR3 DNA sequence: TGTGCCAGCAGTCAAGCAAACAGGGCGACCCAGCATTTT. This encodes CASSQANRATQHF.

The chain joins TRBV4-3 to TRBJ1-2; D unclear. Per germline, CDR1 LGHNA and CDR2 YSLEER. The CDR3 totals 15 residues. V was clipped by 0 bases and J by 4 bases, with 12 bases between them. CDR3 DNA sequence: TGCGCCAGCAGCCAAGATCGCATGGATTCCTATGGCTACACCTTC. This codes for CASSQDRMDSYGYTF.